What follows are 27 T cell receptor beta chains derived from one specimen sequenced in a study of PD-1 blockade in classical Hodgkin lymphoma. Repertoires were generated with immunoSEQ multiplex PCR, while TCRdb's copy carries only in-frame clones and drops some. The repertoire holds some 30,000 clones, with 70% as singletons. Each of the patients experienced relapse following autologous stem cell transplantation, and their brentuximab vedotin exposure differed. Sequencing used peripheral blood mononuclear cells (PBMCs), obtained before the second cycle of nivolumab. Receptors were obtained from a human donor with classical Hodgkin lymphoma.

V and J are TRBV19 and TRBJ1-2; D is unclear. Looked up from germline, CDR1 is LNHDA and CDR2 is SQIVND (reference sequence). V dropped 4 bases and J dropped 1 base, with 7 bases sitting between them. The CDR3 is made up of 13 amino acids. The CDR3 protein is CASSRFDNYGYTF. CDR3 coding DNA: TGTGCCAGTAGTAGGTTTGATAACTATGGCTACACCTTC.

The chain links TRBV19 to TRBJ2-3; tentatively, D is TRBD2 (5 bases). Germline assignment: CDR1 LNHDA and CDR2 SQIVND (reference sequence). V lost 6 bases and J 10 bases, leaving 20 bases between the germline ends. The CDR3 spans 14 residues. DNA for the CDR3: TGTGCCAGTAGGGCCAATACCGGGATCGGGGCGCAGTATTTT. As protein: CASRANTGIGAQYF.

The chain combines TRBV11-2 with TRBJ2-1, with D possibly TRBD2 on 5 matching bases. Trimming removed 2 bases from V and 2 bases from J, with 10 bases in between. Looked up from germline, CDR1 is SGHAT and CDR2 is FQNNGV. This CDR3 spans 15 amino acids. DNA for the CDR3: TGTGCCAGCAGCTTAAGCGGCTTTGCCTACAATGAGCAGTTCTTC. Translated, it gives CASSLSGFAYNEQFF.

This chain joins TRBV7-9 and TRBJ1-1; 11 bases align to TRBD1. CDR1 and CDR2 (germline): SEHNR, FQNEAQ (reference sequence). This CDR3 has 16 residues. J gave up 4 bases and V 3 bases, and 7 bases lay outside the gene matches. CDR3 protein: CASSFFTGTGGTEAFF. In DNA, the CDR3 is TGTGCCAGCAGCTTTTTCACCGGGACAGGGGGCACTGAAGCTTTCTTT.

This clone was recorded a few times. This chain connects TRBV4-1 to TRBJ2-2, with TRBD2 matching over 11 bases. The CDR3 is 17 amino acids. The trim removed 2 bases at V and 5 bases at J, leaving 7 bases unmatched. Per the germline V gene, CDR1 is MGHRA and CDR2 is YSYEKL. DNA of the CDR3: TGCGCCAGCAGCCAAAATGGGGCTAGCGGGAGGACCGGGGAGCTGTTTTTT. Amino acids: CASSQNGASGRTGELFF.

This clone was picked up one time. The chain uses TRBV6-4 and TRBJ2-7, with D possibly TRBD2 on 5 matching bases. Trimming removed 6 bases at V and 1 base at J, with 25 bases between. Germline loops: CDR1 MRHNA, CDR2 SNTAGT. The CDR3 runs 18 residues. This CDR3 is CASSVTDCQPQISYEQYV. The CDR3 bases are TGTGCCAGCAGCGTCACGGACTGCCAACCCCAAATTTCCTACGAGCAGTACGTC.

The CDR3 coding sequence is TGTGCCAGCAGCGTCGGGACTAGCGGGGGTGGAACAGATACGCAGTATTTT. Translating it yields CASSVGTSGGGTDTQYF. This sequence joins TRBV9 and TRBJ2-3; 14 bases are shared with TRBD2. Germline trimming cut 2 bases from V and 3 bases from J; bases unmatched to any gene: 5. Germline V gene lookup returns CDR1 SGDLS and CDR2 YYNGEE. The CDR3 is made up of 17 amino acids.

The gene calls are TRBV6-5 and TRBJ2-7; the D gene could be TRBD1 or TRBD2 (5 bases each). Germline loops: CDR1 MNHEY, CDR2 SVGAGI. Trimming removed 7 bases at V and 5 bases at J, with 21 bases between. This CDR3 has 15 residues. The CDR3 nucleotides read TGTGCCAGCAACATGGTGGGGGTAGGGACGGACGAGCAGTACGTC. It translates to CASNMVGVGTDEQYV.

The gene calls are TRBV18 and TRBJ2-5; a possible D gene is TRBD1 (7 bases). V was cut by 3 bases and J by 5 bases, with 10 bases left in between. The CDR3 covers 13 residues. Germline V CDR1 and CDR2: KGHSH, LQKENI. The DNA of the CDR3 is TGTGCCAGCTCACCTCCAGGGGGGGAGACCCAGTACTTC. This gives the protein CASSPPGGETQYF.

In this sample, this clone turned up once. The V and J genes are TRBV6-4 and TRBJ2-3; perhaps D is TRBD1 or TRBD2 (5 bases each). Germline lookup yields CDR1 MRHNA and CDR2 SNTAGT. This CDR3 is 15 amino acids long. Trimming cost V 4 bases and J 3 bases, with 14 bases left between them. CDR3 residues: CASSARGFLTDTQYF. For the CDR3, the DNA is TGTGCCAGCAGTGCGAGGGGCTTTTTGACAGATACGCAGTATTTT.

This clone was detected only a few times. The chain carries TRBV7-9 and TRBJ1-2; 7 bases align to TRBD1. The CDR3 extends over 16 amino acids. Germline V CDR1 and CDR2: SEHNR, FQNEAQ (reference sequence). The J segment lost 4 bases and the V segment lost 4 bases, leaving 12 bases of the junction unmatched. The CDR3 region has the DNA TGTGCCAGCAGCTCTACGGGACAGCGAGAGTCCTATGGCTACACCTTC. As protein: CASSSTGQRESYGYTF. Together with reference TRBV7-9 and TRBJ1-2, the CDR3 gives the full variable domain: DTGVSQNPRHKITKRGQNVTFRCDPISEHNRLYWYRQTLGQGPEFLTYFQNEAQLEKSRLLSDRFSAERPKGSFSTLEIQRTEQGDSAMYLCASSSTGQRESYGYTFGSGTRLTVV.

V is TRBV7-2 and J is TRBJ2-7; D call uncertain. Per the germline V gene, CDR1 is SGHTA and CDR2 is FQGNSA. This CDR3 has 13 residues. V dropped 0 bases and J dropped 6 bases, with 9 bases sitting between them. CDR3 nucleotides: TGTGCCAGCAGCTTAGCGCTAGTAGGCGAGCAGTACTTC. It codes for CASSLALVGEQYF.

This clone is medium-sized by share. V is TRBV9 and J is TRBJ2-1; 10 bases are a match to TRBD1. The CDR3 has 16 amino acids. Germline V CDR1 and CDR2: SGDLS, YYNGEE. J lost 8 bases, V lost 2 bases, and 10 bases had no gene match. In nucleotides, the CDR3 is TGTGCCAGCAGCGTCCGGGACAGGGGAGAGTGGGATGAGCAGTTCTTC. It encodes CASSVRDRGEWDEQFF.

This sequence joins TRBV28 and TRBJ1-5; the D gene is possibly TRBD1 (6 bases). There are 11 residues in the CDR3. Germline V gene data show CDR1 as MDHEN and CDR2 as SYDVKM. CDR3 region: CAAGDNQPQHF. CDR3 bases: TGTGCGGCAGGGGATAATCAGCCCCAGCATTTT.

The chain has TRBV5-1 and TRBJ2-2; maybe TRBD2 (5 bases). This CDR3 is 14 amino acids long. V was trimmed by 0 bases and J by 8 bases, leaving 11 bases between them. In germline, CDR1 is SGHRS, CDR2 YFSETQ. CDR3 residues: CASSLEPRGGELFF. The CDR3 DNA reads TGCGCCAGCAGCTTGGAGCCCCGAGGGGGGGAGCTGTTTTTT.

The chain couples TRBV6-1 to TRBJ2-1, with 7 bases that match TRBD2. The length of the CDR3 is 14 residues. The germline gives CDR1 MNHNS, CDR2 SASEGT. V lost 10 bases, J lost 5 bases, and 11 bases stayed unmatched. The CDR3 protein is CATRGVGENNEQFF. CDR3 nucleotides: TGTGCCACCCGGGGGGTCGGGGAGAACAATGAGCAGTTCTTC.

The V and J genes are TRBV6-6 and TRBJ2-3, with 9 nucleotides matching TRBD2. Unmatched junction bases numbered 2, after V lost 8 bases and J lost 2 bases. The length of the CDR3 is 13 residues. Germline V gene data show CDR1 as MNHNY and CDR2 as SVGAGI (reference sequence). CDR3 DNA: TGTGCCAGCGAGCGGGGGGTCACAGATACGCAGTATTTT. This gives the protein CASERGVTDTQYF.

J is TRBJ2-7 and V is TRBV5-1, with 9 bases lining up with TRBD1. There are 14 residues in the CDR3. With V trimmed by 3 bases and J by 4 bases, 5 bases remained unmatched. CDR1 SGHRS and CDR2 YFSETQ come from the germline V gene. The CDR3 sequence is CASSSGTGSYEQYV. CDR3 nucleotides: TGCGCCAGCAGCTCCGGGACAGGGTCGTACGAGCAGTACGTC.

V usage is TRBV14 and J usage is TRBJ1-1; weak D call: TRBD1 (5 bases). This CDR3 spans 13 amino acids. The ends were cut back, 5 bases at V and 3 bases at J, with 10 bases in the middle. CDR1 is SGHDN and CDR2 is FVKESK in the germline V gene. The CDR3 DNA is TGTGCCAGCAGCTCTGGGGCCTACACTGAAGCTTTCTTT. Translation: CASSSGAYTEAFF. Looking up the rest from reference TRBV14 and TRBJ1-1 gives the full variable domain: EAGVTQFPSHSVIEKGQTVTLRCDPISGHDNLYWYRRVMGKEIKFLLHFVKESKQDESGMPNNRFLAERTGGTYSTLKVQPAELEDSGVYFCASSSGAYTEAFFGQGTRLTVV.

The rearrangement joins TRBV14 to TRBJ2-3, with 9 bases fitting TRBD1. The CDR3 length is 15 residues. Germline lookup yields CDR1 SGHDN and CDR2 FVKESK. The J segment lost 3 bases and the V segment lost 5 bases, leaving 6 bases of the junction unmatched. The CDR3 DNA is TGTGCCAGCAGCATCCCGGGACAGGGAACAGATACGCAGTATTTT. As protein: CASSIPGQGTDTQYF.

Only a few counts were recorded for this clone. The chain is built from TRBV4-3 and TRBJ2-3; 8 nucleotides align to TRBD1. The CDR3 is made up of 17 amino acids. V lost 0 bases, J lost 6 bases, and 11 bases stayed unmatched. Germline V lookup: CDR1 LGHNA, CDR2 YSLEER. DNA of the CDR3: TGCGCCAGCAGCCAAGATGGTGCAGGGGGCGTTGCTGATACGCAGTATTTT. It is translated as CASSQDGAGGVADTQYF.

The chain recombines TRBV6-5 with TRBJ2-7; 14 positions agree with TRBD2. The CDR3 totals 15 residues. Germline values: CDR1 MNHEY, CDR2 SVGAGI. The trim removed 6 bases at V and 3 bases at J, leaving 4 bases unmatched. CDR3 coding DNA: TGTGCCAGCAGCTCGGGACTAGCGGGAGTCTACGAGCAGTACTTC. As protein: CASSSGLAGVYEQYF.

The chain is built from TRBV27 and TRBJ2-1; weak D call: TRBD1 (6 bases). V was cut by 5 bases and J by 0 bases, with 17 bases left in between. The CDR3 loop spans 17 amino acids. The germline V gene has CDR1 MNHEY and CDR2 SMNVEV (reference sequence). The CDR3 loop is CASSRWDIFNSYNEQFF. DNA of the CDR3: TGTGCCAGCAGTCGATGGGACATCTTTAACTCCTACAATGAGCAGTTCTTC.

V is TRBV5-1 and J is TRBJ2-2; D is perhaps TRBD1 (6 bases). The CDR3 runs to 18 residues. V gave up 0 bases and J gave up 0 bases, with 15 bases separating them. CDR1 and CDR2 from the germline V gene are SGHRS and YFSETQ. The DNA of the CDR3 is TGCGCCAGCAGCTTGGTACCGACAGGAAGCGCGAACACCGGGGAGCTGTTTTTT. Its protein product is CASSLVPTGSANTGELFF. The full variable domain, completed using reference TRBV5-1 and TRBJ2-2, is KAGVTQTPRYLIKTRGQQVTLSCSPISGHRSVSWYQQTPGQGLQFLFEYFSETQRNKGNFPGRFSGRQFSNSRSEMNVSTLELGDSALYLCASSLVPTGSANTGELFFGEGSRLTVL.

This clone was counted between two and nine times. V gene TRBV6-6 combines with J gene TRBJ1-1; D possibly corresponds to TRBD1 (6 bases). The CDR3 loop spans 11 amino acids. The ends were cut back, 5 bases at V and 5 bases at J, with 6 bases in the middle. Germline V gives CDR1 MNHNY, CDR2 SVGAGI (reference sequence). This chain's CDR3 is CASSDRTEAFF. The CDR3 region has the DNA TGTGCCAGCAGTGACAGGACTGAAGCTTTCTTT.

This clone came up a few times. The genes are TRBV10-3 and TRBJ2-7; D unresolved. The CDR3 has 10 amino acids. Per the germline V gene, CDR1 is ENHRY and CDR2 is SYGVKD. V shed 8 bases and J shed 6 bases, with 8 bases lying between them. CDR3 bases: TGTGCCATCTTGGGTGCCGAGCAGTACGTC. Its protein product is CAILGAEQYV.

This chain connects TRBV7-8 to TRBJ2-6; D is unclear. Germline CDR1 SGHVS, CDR2 FQNEAQ. V lost 5 bases and J lost 4, with 15 bases in between. The CDR3 sequence is 16 residues long. For the CDR3, the DNA is TGTGCCAGCAGCGAAGCGAACAGCCGCGGGGCCAACGTCCTGACTTTC. As protein: CASSEANSRGANVLTF.